This paragraph covers one TCR beta chain sequence. Under the authors' procedure: Using reference gene primer amplification, nucleated cell counts were estimated. This table comes from immunoSEQ multiplex PCR, and its TCRdb copy is limited to in-frame clones, with some not included. Clonal size and the V and J genes are those of that table, whereas D and trimming came from the DNA. The table lists under 300,000 clones, about 85% of them singletons. The sample originates from a study of blood T cell repertoires in COVID-19. Study summary: Acute-phase and convalescent COVID-19 samples originated in the United States, Italy and Spain. In each case, the material was cDNA or gDNA derived from T cells, B-cell-depleted T cells, or PBMCs.

V was clipped by 9 bases and J by 6 bases; unmatched bases: 14. Looked up from germline, CDR1 is SGHAT and CDR2 is FQNNGV. This CDR3 has 15 residues. Sequencing was done on a sample of peripheral blood. This chain uses TRBV11-2 with TRBJ2-1; 7 nucleotides match TRBD2. The sequence came from a human donor in a cohort sampled during active COVID-19. CDR3 sequence reads: CASRTGGNWANEQFF. CDR3 DNA sequence: TGTGCCAGTCGGACGGGGGGAAACTGGGCCAATGAGCAGTTCTTC.